This TCR beta chain was observed in a study of T-cell memory formation after mild COVID-19. Study summary: TCR clusters largely stayed donor specific.

TCRdb analysed the 5' RACE reads with MiXCR anew, one entry per CDR3 protein. The sample has about 340,000 distinct CDR3 sequences, 15% to 20% seen once. The sample holds a few counts of this clonotype. Its antigen remains unidentified. Germline V gene data show CDR1 as MNHEY and CDR2 as SVGAGI. This CDR3 contains 13 residues. Trimming left V 10 bases short and J 4 bases short, with 16 bases between. Overall study findings and caveats: Clones that contracted from day 15 to 85 were balanced CD4/CD8, while later expanders leaned CD4+. The authors did not confirm SARS-CoV-2 specificity of second-wave clones peaking day 37.

Sequencing was performed on PBMCs or a T cell subset sorted from them (not recorded which). V and J are TRBV6-5 and TRBJ1-2; D perhaps matches TRBD1 (6 bases). The sequence was obtained from a man between 18 and 29 years old who had mild COVID-19 (a few samples of this study predate the infection). Cell type and time point are not known. CDR3 DNA: TGTGCCACCGCACCTACAGGGTTCTATGGCTACACCTTC. The encoded protein is CATAPTGFYGYTF.